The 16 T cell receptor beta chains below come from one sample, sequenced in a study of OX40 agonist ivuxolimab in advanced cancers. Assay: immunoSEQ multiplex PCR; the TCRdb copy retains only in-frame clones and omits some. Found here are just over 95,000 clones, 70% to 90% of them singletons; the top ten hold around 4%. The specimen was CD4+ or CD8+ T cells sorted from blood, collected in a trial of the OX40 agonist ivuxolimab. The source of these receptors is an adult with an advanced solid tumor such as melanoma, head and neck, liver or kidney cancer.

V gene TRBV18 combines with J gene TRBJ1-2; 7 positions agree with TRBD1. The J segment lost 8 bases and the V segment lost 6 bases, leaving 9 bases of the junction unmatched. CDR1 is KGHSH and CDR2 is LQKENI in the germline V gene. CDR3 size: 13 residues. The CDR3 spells CASSLQGGLGYTF. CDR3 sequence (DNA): TGTGCCAGCTCCCTTCAGGGGGGGTTGGGCTACACCTTC. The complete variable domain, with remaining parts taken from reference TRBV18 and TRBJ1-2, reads NAGVMQNPRHLVRRRGQEARLRCSPMKGHSHVYWYRQLPEEGLKFMVYLQKENIIDESGMPKERFSAEFPKEGPSILRIQQVVRGDSAAYFCASSLQGGLGYTFGSGTRLTVV.

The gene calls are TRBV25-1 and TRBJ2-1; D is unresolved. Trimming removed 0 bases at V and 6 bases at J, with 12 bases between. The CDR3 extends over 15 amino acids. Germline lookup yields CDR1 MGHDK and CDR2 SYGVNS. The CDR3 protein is CASSEYSSGGNEQFF. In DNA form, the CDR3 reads TGTGCCAGCAGTGAATACTCCTCGGGCGGCAATGAGCAGTTCTTC.

In DNA, the CDR3 is TGTGCCAGCAGCGTCCGGGAAGCTCTGGCAGAGACCCAGTACTTC. Residues: CASSVREALAETQYF. The V gene is TRBV11-3, the J gene TRBJ2-5, with D tentatively TRBD2 (5 bases). The CDR3 loop spans 15 amino acids. Trimming took 5 bases from V and 4 from J, leaving 17 bases between them. Germline V gene lookup returns CDR1 SGHNT and CDR2 YENEEA.

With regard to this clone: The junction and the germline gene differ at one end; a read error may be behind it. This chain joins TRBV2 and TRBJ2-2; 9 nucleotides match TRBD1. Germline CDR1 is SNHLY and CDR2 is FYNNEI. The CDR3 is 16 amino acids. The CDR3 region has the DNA TGTGCCAGAAGTGTAGAACAGGGGGCTAATAACGGGGAGCTGTTTTTT. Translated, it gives CARSVEQGANNGELFF.

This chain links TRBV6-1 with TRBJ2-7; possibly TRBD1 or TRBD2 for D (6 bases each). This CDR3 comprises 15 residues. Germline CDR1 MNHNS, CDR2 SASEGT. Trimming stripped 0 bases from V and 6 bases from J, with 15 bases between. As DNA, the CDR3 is TGTGCCAGCAGTGAAGCGGGGGCAGGGGAGGCCGAGCAGTACTTC. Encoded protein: CASSEAGAGEAEQYF.

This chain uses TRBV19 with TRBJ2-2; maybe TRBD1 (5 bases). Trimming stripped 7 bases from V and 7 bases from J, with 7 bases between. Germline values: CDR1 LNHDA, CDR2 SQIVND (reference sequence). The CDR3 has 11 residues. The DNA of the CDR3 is TGTGCCAGTATCCAGGGCGGGGAGCTGTTTTTT. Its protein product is CASIQGGELFF.

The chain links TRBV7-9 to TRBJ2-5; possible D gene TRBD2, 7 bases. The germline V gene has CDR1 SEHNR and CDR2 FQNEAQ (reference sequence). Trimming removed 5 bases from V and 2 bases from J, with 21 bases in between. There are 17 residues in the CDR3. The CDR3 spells CASSPKWGGALQETQYF. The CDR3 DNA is TGTGCCAGCAGCCCGAAATGGGGGGGGGCGCTTCAAGAGACCCAGTACTTC.

The chain's CDR3 is CASSSDPSGANVLTF. CDR3 sequence (DNA): TGCGCCAGCAGCTCTGACCCATCCGGGGCCAACGTCCTGACTTTC. V and J are TRBV5-1 and TRBJ2-6, with unresolved D. This CDR3 spans 15 amino acids. CDR1 and CDR2 (germline): SGHRS, YFSETQ. The ends were cut back, 3 bases at V and 4 bases at J, with 11 bases in the middle.

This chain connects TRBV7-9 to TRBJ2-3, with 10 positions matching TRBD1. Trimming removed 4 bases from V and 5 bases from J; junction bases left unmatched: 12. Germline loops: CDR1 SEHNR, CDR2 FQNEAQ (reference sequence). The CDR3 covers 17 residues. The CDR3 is CASSSRVTGGGVDTQYF. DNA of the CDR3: TGTGCCAGCAGCTCCCGTGTGACAGGGGGCGGAGTAGATACGCAGTATTTT.

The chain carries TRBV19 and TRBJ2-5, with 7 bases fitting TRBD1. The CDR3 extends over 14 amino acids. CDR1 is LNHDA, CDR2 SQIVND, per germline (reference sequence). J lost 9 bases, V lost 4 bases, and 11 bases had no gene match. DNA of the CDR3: TGTGCCAGTAGTACCCGACAGGGTGAGGGTCCCCAGTACTTC. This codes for CASSTRQGEGPQYF.

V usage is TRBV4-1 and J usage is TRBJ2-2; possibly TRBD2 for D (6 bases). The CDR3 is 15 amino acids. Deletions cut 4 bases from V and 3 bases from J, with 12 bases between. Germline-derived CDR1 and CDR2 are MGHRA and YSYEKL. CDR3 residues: CASSPSSGYTGELFF. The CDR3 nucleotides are TGCGCCAGCAGCCCCTCAAGCGGGTACACCGGGGAGCTGTTTTTT.

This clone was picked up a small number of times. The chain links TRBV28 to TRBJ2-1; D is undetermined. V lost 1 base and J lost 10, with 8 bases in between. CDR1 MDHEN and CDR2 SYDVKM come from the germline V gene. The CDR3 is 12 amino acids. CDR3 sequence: CASSLLPDEQFF. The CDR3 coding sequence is TGTGCCAGCAGTTTATTACCAGACGAGCAGTTCTTC.

The CDR3 protein is CAWSVRDITEAFF. The DNA for the CDR3 is TGTGCCTGGAGTGTGCGGGATATCACTGAAGCTTTCTTT. The chain uses TRBV30 and TRBJ1-1; D uncertain. The germline CDR1 and CDR2 sequences are GTSNPN and SVGIG (reference sequence). V was cut by 0 bases and J by 4 bases, with 9 bases left in between. The CDR3 is 13 amino acids.

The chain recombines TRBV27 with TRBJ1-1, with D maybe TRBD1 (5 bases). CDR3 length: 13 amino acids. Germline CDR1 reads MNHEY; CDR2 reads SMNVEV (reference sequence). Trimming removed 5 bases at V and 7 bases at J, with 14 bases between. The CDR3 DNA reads TGTGCCAGCAGTCCTTATTCCAGGGTTGAAGCTTTCTTT. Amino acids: CASSPYSRVEAFF.

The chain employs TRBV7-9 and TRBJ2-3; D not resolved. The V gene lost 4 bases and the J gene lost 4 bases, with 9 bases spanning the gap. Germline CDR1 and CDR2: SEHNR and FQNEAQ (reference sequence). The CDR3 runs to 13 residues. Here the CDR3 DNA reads TGTGCCAGCAGCTCCTCCGGAGCAGATACGCAGTATTTT. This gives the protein CASSSSGADTQYF.

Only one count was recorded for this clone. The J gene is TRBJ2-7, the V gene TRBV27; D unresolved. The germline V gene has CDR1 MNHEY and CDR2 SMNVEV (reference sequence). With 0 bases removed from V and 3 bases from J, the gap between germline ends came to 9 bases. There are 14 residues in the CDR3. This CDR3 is CASSLSPGIYEQYF. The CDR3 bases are TGTGCCAGCAGTTTATCGCCAGGAATCTACGAGCAGTACTTC.